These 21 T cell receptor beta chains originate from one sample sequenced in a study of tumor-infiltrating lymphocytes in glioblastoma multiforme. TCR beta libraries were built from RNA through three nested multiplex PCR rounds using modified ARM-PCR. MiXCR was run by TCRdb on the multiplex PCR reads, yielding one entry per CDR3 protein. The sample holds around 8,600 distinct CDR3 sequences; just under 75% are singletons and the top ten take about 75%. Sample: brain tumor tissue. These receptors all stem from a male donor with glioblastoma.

The CDR3 region has the DNA TGTGCCAGCAGCCGAGGGAGTTGGATCCAAGAGACCCAGTACTTC. This codes for CASSRGSWIQETQYF. The chain recombines TRBV11-3 with TRBJ2-5, with D maybe TRBD2 (5 bases). Germline CDR1 and CDR2: SGHNT and YENEEA. The germline V and J ends were trimmed by 5 bases and 1 base, with 14 bases remaining between them. CDR3 length equals 15 residues.

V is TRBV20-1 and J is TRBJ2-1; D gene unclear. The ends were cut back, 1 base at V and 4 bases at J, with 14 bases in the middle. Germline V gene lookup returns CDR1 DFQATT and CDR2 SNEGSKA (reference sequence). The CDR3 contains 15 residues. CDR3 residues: CSARVGAGSYNEQFF. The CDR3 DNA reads TGCAGTGCTAGAGTCGGTGCCGGCTCATACAATGAGCAGTTCTTC.

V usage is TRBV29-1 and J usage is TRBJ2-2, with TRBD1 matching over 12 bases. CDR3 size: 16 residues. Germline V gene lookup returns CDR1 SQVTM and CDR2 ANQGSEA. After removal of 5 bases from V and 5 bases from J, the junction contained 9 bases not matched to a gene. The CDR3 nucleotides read TGCAGCGTTTACGGGACAGGGGGCGCGTATACCGGGGAGCTGTTTTTT. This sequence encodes CSVYGTGGAYTGELFF.

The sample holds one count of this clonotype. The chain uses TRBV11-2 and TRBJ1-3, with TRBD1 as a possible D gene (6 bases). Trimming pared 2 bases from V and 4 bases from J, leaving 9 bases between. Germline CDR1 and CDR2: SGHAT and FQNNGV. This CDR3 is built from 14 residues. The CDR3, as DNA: TGTGCCAGCAGCTTATCCCAGGGGGGAAACACCATATATTTT. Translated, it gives CASSLSQGGNTIYF.

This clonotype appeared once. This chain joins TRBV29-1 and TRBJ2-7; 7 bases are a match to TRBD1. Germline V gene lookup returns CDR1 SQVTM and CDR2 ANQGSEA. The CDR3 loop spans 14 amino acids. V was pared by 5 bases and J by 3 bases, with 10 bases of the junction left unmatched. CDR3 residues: CSVSGTVAFYEQYF. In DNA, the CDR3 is TGCAGCGTTTCCGGGACAGTGGCGTTCTACGAGCAGTACTTC.

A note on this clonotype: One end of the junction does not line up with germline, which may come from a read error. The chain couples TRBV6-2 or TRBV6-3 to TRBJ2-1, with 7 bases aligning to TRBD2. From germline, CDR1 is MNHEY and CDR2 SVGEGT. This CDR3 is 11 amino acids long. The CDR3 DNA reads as TGTGCCAGCAGCAGCGGGGATGAGAAGTTCTTC. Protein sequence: CASSSGDEKFF.

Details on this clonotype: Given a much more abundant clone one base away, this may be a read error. The CDR3 loop is CSVINPGGGGQYDQYF. CDR3 in DNA: TGCAGTGTCATAAACCCAGGGGGAGGGGGGCAGTACGATCAGTACTTC. The gene calls are TRBV20-1 and TRBJ2-7, with D tentatively TRBD1 or TRBD2 (7 bases each). The CDR3 has 16 amino acids. Germline V lookup: CDR1 DFQATT, CDR2 SNEGSKA (reference sequence).

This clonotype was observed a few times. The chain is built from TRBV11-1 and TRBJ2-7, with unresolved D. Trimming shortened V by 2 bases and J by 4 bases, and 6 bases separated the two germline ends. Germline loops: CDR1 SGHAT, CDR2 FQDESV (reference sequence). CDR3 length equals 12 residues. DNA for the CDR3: TGTGCCAGCAGCTTATGGGGATACGAGCAGTACTTC. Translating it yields CASSLWGYEQYF.

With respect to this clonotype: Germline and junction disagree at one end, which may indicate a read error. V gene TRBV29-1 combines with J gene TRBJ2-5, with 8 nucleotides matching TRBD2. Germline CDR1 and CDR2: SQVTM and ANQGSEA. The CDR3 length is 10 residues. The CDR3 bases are TGCAGCGTTGTTCTCGGGGGGGCCAACTTC. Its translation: CSVVLGGANF. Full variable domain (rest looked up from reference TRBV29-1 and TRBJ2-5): SAVISQKPSRDICQRGTSLTIQCQVDSQVTMMFWYRQQPGQSLTLIATANQGSEATYESGFVIDKFPISRPNLTFSTLTVSNMSPEDSSIYLCSVVLGGANFGPGTRLLVL.

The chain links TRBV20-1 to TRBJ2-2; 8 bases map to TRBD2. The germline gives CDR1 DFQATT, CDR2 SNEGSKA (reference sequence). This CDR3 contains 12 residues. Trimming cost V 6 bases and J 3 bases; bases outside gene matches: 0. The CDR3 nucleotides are TGCAGTGCAGCGGGGGACACCGGGGAGCTGTTTTTT. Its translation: CSAAGDTGELFF.

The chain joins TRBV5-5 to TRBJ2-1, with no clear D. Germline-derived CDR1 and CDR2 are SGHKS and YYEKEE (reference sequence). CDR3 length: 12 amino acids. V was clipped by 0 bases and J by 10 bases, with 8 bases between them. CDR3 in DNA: TGTGCCAGCAGCTTGGAGCTGGGGGAGCAGTTCTTC. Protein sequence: CASSLELGEQFF.

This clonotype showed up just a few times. The CDR3 spells CASSYSKEQYF. The CDR3 DNA sequence: TGTGCCAGCAGTTACTCGAAAGAGCAGTACTTC. The chain combines TRBV6-6 with TRBJ2-7; D gene uncertain. CDR1 and CDR2 from the germline V gene are MNHNY and SVGAGI (reference sequence). Trimming pared 0 bases from V and 7 bases from J, leaving 4 bases between. The CDR3 is made up of 11 amino acids.

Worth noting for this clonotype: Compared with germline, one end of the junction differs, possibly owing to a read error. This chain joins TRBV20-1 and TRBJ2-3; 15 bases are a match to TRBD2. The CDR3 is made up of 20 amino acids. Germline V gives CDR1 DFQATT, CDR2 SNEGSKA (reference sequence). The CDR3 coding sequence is TGCAGTGCTAGTCGCCCCGGACTAGCGGGAGGGCCAAGTAGCACAAATACGAAGTATTTT. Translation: CSASRPGLAGGPSSTNTKYF.

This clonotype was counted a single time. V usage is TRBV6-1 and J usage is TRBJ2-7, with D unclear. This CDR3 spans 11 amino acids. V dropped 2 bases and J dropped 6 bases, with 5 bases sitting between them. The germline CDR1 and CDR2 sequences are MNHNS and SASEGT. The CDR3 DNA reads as TGTGCCAGCAGTGAATGGGGCGAGCAGTACTTC. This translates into CASSEWGEQYF.

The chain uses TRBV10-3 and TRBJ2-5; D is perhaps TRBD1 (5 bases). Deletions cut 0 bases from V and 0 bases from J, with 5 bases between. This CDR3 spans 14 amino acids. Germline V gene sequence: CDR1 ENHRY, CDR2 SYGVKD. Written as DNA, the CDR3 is TGTGCCATCAGTGAGTCAGGGGACCAAGAGACCCAGTACTTC. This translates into CAISESGDQETQYF.

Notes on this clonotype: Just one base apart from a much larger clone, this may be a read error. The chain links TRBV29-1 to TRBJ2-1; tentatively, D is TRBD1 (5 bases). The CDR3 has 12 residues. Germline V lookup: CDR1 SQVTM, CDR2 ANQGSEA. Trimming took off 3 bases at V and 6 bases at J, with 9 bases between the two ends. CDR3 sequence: CSVERQPNEQFF. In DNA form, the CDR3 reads TGCAGCGTTGAGAGACAGCCCAATGAGCAGTTCTTC.

In DNA, the CDR3 is TGCAGCGTTGATGGCGCTAGCGGATGCAATGAGCAGTTCTTC. This codes for CSVDGASGCNEQFF. The chain recombines TRBV29-1 with TRBJ2-1, with TRBD2 matching 7 bases. The CDR3 is 14 residues long. CDR1 and CDR2 from the germline V gene are SQVTM and ANQGSEA. With V trimmed by 3 bases and J by 6 bases, 8 bases remained unmatched.

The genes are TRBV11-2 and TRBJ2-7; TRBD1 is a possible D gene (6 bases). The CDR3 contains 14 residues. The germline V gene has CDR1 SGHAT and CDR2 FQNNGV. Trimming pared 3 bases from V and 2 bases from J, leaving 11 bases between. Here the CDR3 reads CASSLEQGPYEQYF. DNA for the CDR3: TGTGCCAGCAGCTTGGAACAGGGTCCCTACGAGCAGTACTTC.

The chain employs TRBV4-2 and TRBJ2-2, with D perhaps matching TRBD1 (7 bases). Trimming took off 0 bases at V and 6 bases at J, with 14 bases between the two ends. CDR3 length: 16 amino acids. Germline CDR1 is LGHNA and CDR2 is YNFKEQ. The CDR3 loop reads CASSQDSSGGPGELFF. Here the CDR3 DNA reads TGTGCCAGCAGCCAAGATTCCTCAGGGGGGCCCGGGGAGCTGTTTTTT.

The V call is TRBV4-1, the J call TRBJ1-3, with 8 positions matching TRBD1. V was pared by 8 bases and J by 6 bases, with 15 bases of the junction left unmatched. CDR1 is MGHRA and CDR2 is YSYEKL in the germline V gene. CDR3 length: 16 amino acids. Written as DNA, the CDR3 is TGCGCCAGCCAAGTTGTTGAGACAGGGGTTGTAAACACCATATATTTT. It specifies CASQVVETGVVNTIYF.

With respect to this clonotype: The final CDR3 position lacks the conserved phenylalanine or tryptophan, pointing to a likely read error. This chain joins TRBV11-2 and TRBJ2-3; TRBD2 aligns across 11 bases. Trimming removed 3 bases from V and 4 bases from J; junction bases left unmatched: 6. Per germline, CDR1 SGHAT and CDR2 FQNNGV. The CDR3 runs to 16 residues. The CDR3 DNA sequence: TGTGCCAGCAGCTTCACTAGCGGGAGTCTGTCAGATACGCAGTATCTT. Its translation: CASSFTSGSLSDTQYL.